This passage covers 26 T cell receptor beta chains from one sample sequenced in a study of blood T cells in healthy people across ages. Through a sample-barcoded 5' primer and a J-beta primer mix, a second PCR was run for roughly 6 to 11 cycles. Using its own MiXCR run on the 5' RACE reads, TCRdb lists one record per CDR3 protein. The sample has about a million distinct CDR3 sequences, less than 45% seen once. The sample taken for sequencing was blood. The receptors were gathered from a man aged 18 to 30 in good health.

This clonotype was observed a few times. The rearrangement links TRBV20-1 to TRBJ2-5, with a weak D call TRBD2 (6 bases). The germline CDR1 and CDR2 sequences are DFQATT and SNEGSKA (reference sequence). Trimming pared 0 bases from V and 2 bases from J, leaving 13 bases between. The CDR3 runs to 15 residues. CDR3 amino acids: CSARDQGLPQETQYF. DNA for the CDR3: TGCAGTGCTAGAGATCAGGGACTCCCACAAGAGACCCAGTACTTC.

The V gene is TRBV14, the J gene TRBJ2-5; D unclear. Germline V gives CDR1 SGHDN, CDR2 FVKESK. The CDR3 totals 13 residues. V dropped 3 bases and J dropped 4 bases, with 9 bases sitting between them. CDR3 in DNA: TGTGCCAGCAGCCAGTCTGCGAGAGAGACCCAGTACTTC. It yields the protein CASSQSARETQYF. Full variable domain (outside the CDR3, taken from reference TRBV14 and TRBJ2-5): EAGVTQFPSHSVIEKGQTVTLRCDPISGHDNLYWYRRVMGKEIKFLLHFVKESKQDESGMPNNRFLAERTGGTYSTLKVQPAELEDSGVYFCASSQSARETQYFGPGTRLLVL.

On this clonotype: One end of the junction is discordant with germline, which a read error may explain. The chain combines TRBV20-1 with TRBJ2-1; TRBD1 might be the D (5 bases). CDR1 DFQATT and CDR2 SNEGSKA come from the germline V gene (reference sequence). The CDR3 extends over 15 amino acids. CDR3 in DNA: TGCAGTGTTAGAGATCTCACAGGCGGCTCCAATGAGCAGTTCTTC. Its translation is CSVRDLTGGSNEQFF.

Only a few counts were recorded for this clonotype. The rearrangement uses TRBV12-3 or TRBV12-4 and TRBJ2-2; 9 bases align to TRBD2. The J segment lost 3 bases and the V segment lost 4 bases, leaving 3 bases of the junction unmatched. This CDR3 spans 15 amino acids. The CDR3 sequence is CASSSVAGDTGELFF. In DNA, the CDR3 is TGTGCCAGCAGTTCTGTAGCGGGGGACACCGGGGAGCTGTTTTTT.

The V gene is TRBV7-9, the J gene TRBJ2-2; TRBD1 agrees at 8 bases. The CDR3 is made up of 17 amino acids. Trimming took 6 bases from V and 1 from J; bases not matched to a gene: 10. The V gene's germline CDR1 is SEHNR and CDR2 FQNEAQ (reference sequence). The DNA of the CDR3 is TGTGCCAGCAGGAAGTTGACAGGGGTGGAGAACACCGGGGAGCTGTTTTTT. This translates into CASRKLTGVENTGELFF. Combining the CDR3 with reference TRBV7-9 and TRBJ2-2 gives the whole variable domain DTGVSQNPRHKITKRGQNVTFRCDPISEHNRLYWYRQTLGQGPEFLTYFQNEAQLEKSRLLSDRFSAERPKGSFSTLEIQRTEQGDSAMYLCASRKLTGVENTGELFFGEGSRLTVL.

The chain employs TRBV4-1 and TRBJ1-6; TRBD1 matches at 8 bases. V was pared by 5 bases and J by 7 bases, with 7 bases of the junction left unmatched. CDR3 length: 15 residues. CDR1 and CDR2 (germline): MGHRA, YSYEKL. For the CDR3, the DNA is TGCGCCAGCAGCAATTACAGGGGGACGAATTCACCCCTCCACTTT. Amino acids: CASSNYRGTNSPLHF.

This rearrangement joins TRBV20-1 to TRBJ2-1, with D unclear. The CDR3 has 11 amino acids. Looked up from germline, CDR1 is DFQATT and CDR2 is SNEGSKA (reference sequence). V was shortened by 5 bases and J by 8 bases, with 10 bases between the two germline ends. CDR3 in amino acids: CSAETSDEQFF. The CDR3 DNA reads TGCAGTGCTGAAACATCGGATGAGCAGTTCTTC.

V and J are TRBV29-1 and TRBJ1-5; D unclear. Germline CDR1 SQVTM, CDR2 ANQGSEA. The ends were cut back, 4 bases at V and 3 bases at J, with 10 bases in the middle. This CDR3 spans 13 amino acids. CDR3 bases: TGCAGCGTTGGAGACACTTTCAATCAGCCCCAGCATTTT. Translated, it gives CSVGDTFNQPQHF.

About this clonotype itself: One end of the junction does not line up with germline, which may come from a read error. V gene TRBV12-3 or TRBV12-4 combines with J gene TRBJ1-4, with a possible D match to TRBD1 (5 bases). The CDR3 is made up of 16 amino acids. CDR3 DNA sequence: TGTGCCGGCAGTTTAGGGGTACAGGCAACTAATGAAAAACTGTTTTTT. Residues: CAGSLGVQATNEKLFF.

This clonotype was counted between two and nine times. This chain connects TRBV6-1 to TRBJ1-2; D remains ambiguous. Germline V gives CDR1 MNHNS, CDR2 SASEGT. This CDR3 has 16 residues. V was cut by 0 bases and J by 0 bases, with 11 bases left in between. CDR3 DNA: TGTGCCAGCAGTGAAGCGCCCGGGCTAGCTAACTATGGCTACACCTTC. This codes for CASSEAPGLANYGYTF.

The chain joins TRBV12-3 or TRBV12-4 to TRBJ1-2, with D maybe TRBD1 (5 bases). The V end was cut by 5 bases, the J end by 9 bases, with 19 bases between. The CDR3 sequence is 14 residues long. Written as DNA, the CDR3 is TGTGCCAGCAGTCCCCGGGACCCACCGATCCGCTACACCTTC. It specifies CASSPRDPPIRYTF.

The chain has TRBV10-3 and TRBJ1-1; 9 bases are shared with TRBD1. Germline V gives CDR1 ENHRY, CDR2 SYGVKD. The CDR3 is made up of 15 amino acids. Losses at the gene ends were 5 bases for V and 3 bases for J; bases not matched to a gene: 7. The CDR3 sequence is CAISPRTGVDTEAFF. CDR3 sequence (DNA): TGTGCCATCAGTCCTAGGACAGGGGTGGACACTGAAGCTTTCTTT.

The CDR3 coding sequence is TGTGCCAGCAGTGAAAGGTATAGGGTGGAGAGGACTGAAGCTTTCTTT. Its translation is CASSERYRVERTEAFF. The chain has TRBV6-1 and TRBJ1-1; no clear D. The CDR3 runs 16 residues. CDR1 is MNHNS, CDR2 SASEGT, per germline. V lost 2 bases and J 5 bases, leaving 18 bases between the germline ends.

In its sample, this clonotype was seen a few times. The chain carries TRBV29-1 and TRBJ2-7, with 13 bases aligning to TRBD2. V gave up 3 bases and J gave up 7 bases; unmatched junction bases: 12. The CDR3 contains 16 residues. The germline V gene encodes CDR1 SQVTM and CDR2 ANQGSEA. CDR3 sequence reads: CSVETSGGLSYNEQYF. The DNA for the CDR3 is TGCAGCGTTGAGACTAGCGGGGGGCTGTCCTACAATGAGCAGTACTTC.

DNA for the CDR3: TGTGCCAGCAGCCACCGTCCGGGAGGCTACACCTTC. Its translation is CASSHRPGGYTF. The chain carries TRBV6-6 and TRBJ1-2; D not certain. The ends were cut back, 6 bases at V and 8 bases at J, with 13 bases in the middle. The CDR3 is 12 amino acids. CDR1 is MNHNY and CDR2 is SVGAGI in the germline V gene (reference sequence).

This sequence joins TRBV6-6 and TRBJ1-1; tentative D call: TRBD1 (6 bases). Germline V gene lookup returns CDR1 MNHNY and CDR2 SVGAGI (reference sequence). The V end lost 7 bases, the J end lost 3 bases, and 18 bases lay between the germline ends. This CDR3 spans 15 amino acids. This CDR3 is CASKTGRGGYTEAFF. Here the CDR3 DNA reads TGTGCCAGCAAGACAGGCCGGGGCGGGTACACTGAAGCTTTCTTT.

This clonotype was observed a few times. V usage is TRBV7-2 and J usage is TRBJ1-4; unclear D gene. Trimming shortened V by 1 base and J by 7 bases, and 16 bases separated the two germline ends. Germline CDR1 SGHTA, CDR2 FQGNSA. The CDR3 extends over 16 amino acids. The CDR3 bases are TGTGCCAGCAGCTTAGGTCGGTACAGTCTCGGTGAAAAACTGTTTTTT. It is translated as CASSLGRYSLGEKLFF.

V is TRBV11-2 and J is TRBJ2-7, with 8 bases fitting TRBD2. The CDR3 extends over 15 amino acids. Germline CDR1 reads SGHAT; CDR2 reads FQNNGV. Trimming at V came to 5 bases and at J to 7 bases, leaving 13 bases not matched to a gene. CDR3 nucleotides: TGTGCCAGCAGCCTTCAGCGGGGGAACTACAATGAGCAGTACTTC. Translated, it gives CASSLQRGNYNEQYF.

The chain is built from TRBV12-3 or TRBV12-4 and TRBJ2-7, with TRBD2 matching 10 bases. The J call may be in error: the DNA end matches TRBJ2-5 better. This CDR3 has 17 amino acids. The CDR3 DNA sequence: TGTGCCAGCAGTTACCAAGAGACTAGCGGGTGGGGCGAGACCCAGTACTTC. Its translation is CASSYQETSGWGETQYF.

In this sample, this clonotype turned up a few times. This chain connects TRBV20-1 to TRBJ1-2, with D possibly matching TRBD1 (6 bases). Between the trimmed V and J ends, which lost 2 bases and 2 bases, there was a span of 12 bases. Germline lookup yields CDR1 DFQATT and CDR2 SNEGSKA (reference sequence). The CDR3 sequence is 14 residues long. CDR3 nucleotide sequence: TGCAGTGCTAGACCTTACAGGGAAAACTATGGCTACACCTTC. Its protein product is CSARPYRENYGYTF.

CDR3 sequence reads: CASSQDRTTGYAGYTF. DNA of the CDR3: TGCGCCAGCAGCCAAGATCGGACGACAGGCTATGCTGGCTACACCTTC. This chain uses TRBV4-1 with TRBJ1-2, with TRBD1 as a possible D gene (6 bases). V was pared by 0 bases and J by 7 bases, with 18 bases between. The germline gives CDR1 MGHRA, CDR2 YSYEKL. CDR3 length: 16 residues.

This clonotype was observed a single time. The missing conserved phenylalanine or tryptophan at the end of this CDR3 makes a read error likely. The genes are TRBV12-3 or TRBV12-4 and TRBJ2-3, with D possibly being TRBD1 or TRBD2 (5 bases each). This CDR3 comprises 18 residues. The V end lost 5 bases, the J end lost 0 bases, and 21 bases lay between the germline ends. The CDR3 DNA sequence: TGTGCCAGCAGTCTGCCCCCACCGGGACCCAATAGCACAGATACGCAGTATTCT. Translated, it gives CASSLPPPGPNSTDTQYS.

This chain links TRBV3-1 with TRBJ1-2; D remains ambiguous. Per germline, CDR1 LGHDT and CDR2 YNNKEL (reference sequence). The CDR3 is made up of 14 amino acids. The V end was cut by 2 bases, the J end by 2 bases, with 9 bases between. CDR3 sequence: CASSQTATNYGYTF. DNA of the CDR3: TGTGCCAGCAGCCAAACGGCTACCAACTATGGCTACACCTTC.

The V call is TRBV20-1, the J call TRBJ2-7; TRBD2 aligns across 10 bases. Germline trimming cut 0 bases from V and 0 bases from J; bases unmatched to any gene: 5. CDR1 and CDR2 from the germline V gene are DFQATT and SNEGSKA (reference sequence). The CDR3 has 16 residues. CDR3 nucleotide sequence: TGCAGTGCTAGAGATCTGGCTAGCGGGGGCTCCTACGAGCAGTACTTC. Translated, it gives CSARDLASGGSYEQYF.

V usage is TRBV7-9 and J usage is TRBJ2-3; D is undetermined. Germline values: CDR1 SEHNR, CDR2 FQNEAQ (reference sequence). The CDR3 has 16 amino acids. V lost 3 bases and J lost 0, with 13 bases in between. The CDR3 DNA sequence: TGTGCCAGCAGCTTTTACGGGTTCAGGAGCACAGATACGCAGTATTTT. Translation: CASSFYGFRSTDTQYF.

This clonotype was picked up one time. V usage is TRBV4-3 and J usage is TRBJ2-1; the D gene is possibly TRBD2 (6 bases). Trimming cost V 3 bases and J 9 bases, with 12 bases left between them. This CDR3 region has 13 residues. Germline CDR1 and CDR2: LGHNA and YSLEER. This CDR3 is CASSQGLRGEQFF. Written as DNA, the CDR3 is TGCGCCAGCAGCCAGGGACTTCGGGGTGAGCAGTTCTTC.